This TCR beta chain originates from a study of CD8+CD57+ T cells in acquired aplastic anemia. Study overall: Mean yield of DNA from sorted CD4+ and CD8+ cells was 3.2 ug. An average of approximately 11 million reads for CD4+ cells was obtained from healthy donors. Study observations and caveats: Patient and control CD8+ Simpson's diversity was not significantly different. Researchers report that 25 to 30 CD8+ CDR3 sequences appeared in both patients and controls.

As to this clonotype: Its specificity is not known.

Investigators profiled TCR beta VDJ and CDR3 from genomic DNA template. TCRdb re-called the reads through MiXCR, storing one row per CDR3 protein. The sample includes fewer than 200,000 distinct CDR3 sequences, just under 65% of them seen just once. This receptor was identified in a human donor in good health. The sample consisted of sorted CD4+, CD8+, or CD8+CD57+ T cells (not recorded which) from PBMCs.

CDR3 sequence: CASSLMGGASTDTQYF. For the CDR3, the DNA is TGTGCCAGCAGTTTAATGGGGGGGGCTAGCACAGATACGCAGTATTTT. The rearrangement links TRBV12-3 or TRBV12-4 to TRBJ2-3; TRBD2 might be the D (7 bases). The V gene lost 2 bases and the J gene lost 0 bases, with 12 bases spanning the gap. The CDR3 extends over 16 amino acids.